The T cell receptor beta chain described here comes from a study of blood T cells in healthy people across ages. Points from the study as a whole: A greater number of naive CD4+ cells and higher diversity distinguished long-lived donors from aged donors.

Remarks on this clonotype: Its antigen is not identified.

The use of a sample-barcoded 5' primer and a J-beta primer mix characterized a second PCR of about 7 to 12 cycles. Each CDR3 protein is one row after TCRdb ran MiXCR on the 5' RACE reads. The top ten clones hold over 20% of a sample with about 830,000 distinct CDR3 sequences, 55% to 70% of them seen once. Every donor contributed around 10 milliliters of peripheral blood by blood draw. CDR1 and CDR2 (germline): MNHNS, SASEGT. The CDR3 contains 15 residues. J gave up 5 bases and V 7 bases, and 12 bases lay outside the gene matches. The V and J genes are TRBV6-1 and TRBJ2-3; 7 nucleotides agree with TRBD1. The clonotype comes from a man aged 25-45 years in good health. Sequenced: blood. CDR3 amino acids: CASTLIPGGEDTQYF. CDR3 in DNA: TGTGCCAGCACTTTGATACCAGGGGGTGAAGATACGCAGTATTTT.